What follows describes a single TCR beta chain. Its specificity is unknown. PCR primers comprised 60 Vbeta and 13 Jbeta primers. Repertoires were generated with immunoSEQ multiplex PCR, while TCRdb's copy carries only in-frame clones and drops some. The table has 110,000 to 150,000 clones, 75% to 80% seen once. This specimen belongs to a study of cytomegalovirus exposure and HLA in healthy donors. General study findings and limits: CMV serostatus was the sole immune exposure information available. In a later analysis, V- and J-gene trimming of beta chains associated with a DCLRE1C missense variant, replicated independently.

Germline CDR1 reads MGHRA; CDR2 reads YSYEKL. Trimming cost V 1 base and J 1 base, with 11 bases left between them. CDR3 length: 16 amino acids. The TCR was taken from a man between 18 and 29 years old in good health and CMV-seronegative. The sample was PBMCs. The chain employs TRBV4-1 and TRBJ2-1; D remains ambiguous. CDR3 bases: TGCGCCAGCAGCCAAGTCCATATGCTATCCTACAATGAGCAGTTCTTC. It encodes CASSQVHMLSYNEQFF.